These T cell receptor beta chains were read from a single sample in a study of T cell repertoires in cytomegalovirus infection. TCRdb recomputed calls from the reads with MiXCR, one row per CDR3 protein. The sample records about 920,000 distinct CDR3 sequences, around 30% being singletons. Their cognate antigens are unknown. This specimen was cultured CD8+ T cells from PBMCs, taken from culture after CMV antigen stimulation. Receptors originate from a human donor in good health (CMV status not recorded). Some clones in this sample may be carry-over from other donors' samples. Both conserved end residues are part of each CDR3. D genes are given only for firm matches. Clone sizes are given selectively: once, few, many, or a class where the clone is expanded.

d_call: NA; j_call: TRBJ1-2; v_call: TRBV6-6; clone_size: few; cdr3_aa: CASSYGRGWESGYTF; cdr3_nt: TGTGCCAGCAGTTATGGGAGGGGTTGGGAAAGTGGCTACACCTTC
d_call: NA; j_call: TRBJ2-3; v_call: TRBV4-3; clone_size: NA; cdr3_aa: CASSRSLGVTDTQYF; cdr3_nt: TGCGCCAGCAGCCGATCCTTGGGCGTTACAGATACGCAGTATTTT
d_call: NA; j_call: TRBJ1-2; v_call: TRBV12-3/TRBV12-4; clone_size: NA; cdr3_aa: CASKPRLNGYTF; cdr3_nt: TGTGCCAGCAAACCCCGGCTTAACGGCTACACCTTC
d_call: NA; j_call: TRBJ2-1; v_call: TRBV12-5; clone_size: few; cdr3_aa: CASGLVLAGAGTVEQFF; cdr3_nt: TGTGCTAGTGGTTTGGTACTGGCGGGGGCTGGGACCGTTGAGCAGTTCTTC
d_call: NA; j_call: TRBJ2-5; v_call: TRBV5-5; clone_size: NA; cdr3_aa: CASSLYRTQETQYF; cdr3_nt: TGTGCCAGCAGCTTGTACAGGACCCAAGAGACCCAGTACTTC
d_call: TRBD1; j_call: TRBJ1-1; v_call: TRBV7-8; clone_size: many; cdr3_aa: CASSPRRTGGNTEAFF; cdr3_nt: TGTGCCAGCTCACCCCGAAGGACAGGGGGCAACACTGAAGCTTTCTTT
d_call: NA; j_call: TRBJ1-2; v_call: TRBV7-9; clone_size: few; cdr3_aa: CASSLATYTGNYGYTF; cdr3_nt: TGTGCCAGCAGCTTAGCTACTTACACAGGGAACTATGGCTACACCTTC
d_call: NA; j_call: TRBJ2-7; v_call: TRBV9; clone_size: few; cdr3_aa: CASSVIREDEQYF; cdr3_nt: TGTGCCAGCAGCGTCATACGGGAAGACGAGCAGTACTTC
d_call: NA; j_call: TRBJ1-5; v_call: TRBV12-5; clone_size: NA; cdr3_aa: CASGPISSNQPQHF; cdr3_nt: TGTGCTAGTGGTCCCATTAGTAGCAATCAGCCCCAGCATTTT
d_call: NA; j_call: TRBJ2-3; v_call: TRBV6-2/TRBV6-3; clone_size: few; cdr3_aa: CASSYPKGRWADTQYF; cdr3_nt: TGTGCCAGCAGTTACCCGAAGGGCAGGTGGGCAGATACGCAGTATTTT
d_call: NA; j_call: TRBJ2-3; v_call: TRBV7-6; clone_size: many; cdr3_aa: CASSKITDTQYF; cdr3_nt: TGTGCCAGCAGCAAGATCACAGATACGCAGTATTTT
d_call: NA; j_call: TRBJ1-5; v_call: TRBV7-2; clone_size: many; cdr3_aa: CASSSGAGLYSNQPQHF; cdr3_nt: TGTGCCAGCAGCTCCGGGGCCGGACTATATAGCAATCAGCCCCAGCATTTT
d_call: NA; j_call: TRBJ1-6; v_call: TRBV4-1; clone_size: NA; cdr3_aa: CASSQAVAQYNSPLHF; cdr3_nt: TGCGCCAGCAGCCAAGCCGTGGCACAGTATAATTCACCCCTCCACTTT
d_call: TRBD1; j_call: TRBJ1-3; v_call: TRBV19; clone_size: NA; cdr3_aa: CASSDRGPENTIYF; cdr3_nt: TGTGCCAGTAGCGACAGGGGGCCTGAAAACACCATATATTTT